These 7 T cell receptor beta chains were sequenced from one sample in a study of cytotoxic CD8 clonotypes in ibrutinib-treated CLL. Clones were read by immunoSEQ multiplex PCR, and TCRdb kept only the in-frame ones, dropping some. The table includes some 140,000 clones, roughly 80% detected once. This specimen consisted of PBMCs, obtained after 24 months of ibrutinib treatment. The origin of the receptors is a human donor with chronic lymphocytic leukemia.

This clone occurred once. The chain recombines TRBV9 with TRBJ1-1; TRBD1 is a possible D gene (6 bases). The V and J ends lost 3 bases and 5 bases respectively, with 17 bases between them. The CDR3 spans 15 residues. Germline assignment: CDR1 SGDLS and CDR2 YYNGEE. CDR3 residues: CASSASGGWDTEAFF. CDR3 bases: TGTGCCAGCAGCGCGAGTGGGGGCTGGGATACTGAAGCTTTCTTT.

The chain uses TRBV30 and TRBJ2-3; D gene uncertain. Per the germline V gene, CDR1 is GTSNPN and CDR2 is SVGIG (reference sequence). The CDR3 extends over 14 amino acids. V shed 0 bases and J shed 0 bases, with 7 bases lying between them. Here the CDR3 DNA reads TGTGCCTGGAGTGTGGGTTTGAGCACAGATACGCAGTATTTT. It specifies CAWSVGLSTDTQYF.

This sequence joins TRBV10-3 and TRBJ1-2, with D tentatively TRBD1 (5 bases). In germline, CDR1 is ENHRY, CDR2 SYGVKD. Trimming took 8 bases from V and 4 from J, leaving 20 bases between them. This CDR3 spans 15 amino acids. The CDR3 is CAIPRRDHTLYGYTF. DNA of the CDR3: TGTGCCATCCCACGCCGGGACCATACACTCTATGGCTACACCTTC.

The chain couples TRBV18 to TRBJ1-1, with D possibly matching TRBD1 (6 bases). CDR3 length: 14 amino acids. Trimming removed 1 base from V and 4 bases from J, with 10 bases in between. Germline-derived CDR1 and CDR2 are KGHSH and LQKENI. CDR3 coding DNA: TGTGCCAGCTCACCACAGGGGGAGGGCACTGAAGCTTTCTTT. Its translation: CASSPQGEGTEAFF.

This clone was recorded once. This sequence joins TRBV25-1 and TRBJ1-4; 7 positions match TRBD1. The trim removed 4 bases at V and 5 bases at J, leaving 4 bases unmatched. This CDR3 spans 14 amino acids. The V gene's germline CDR1 is MGHDK and CDR2 SYGVNS. Here the CDR3 DNA reads TGTGCCAGCAGTGCGACAGGGCTCAATGAAAAACTGTTTTTT. It encodes CASSATGLNEKLFF.

This clone was picked up one time. The chain uses TRBV9 and TRBJ2-3; either TRBD1 or TRBD2 may fit D (5 bases each). Germline CDR1 SGDLS, CDR2 YYNGEE. The CDR3 is made up of 16 amino acids. Trimming pared 4 bases from V and 2 bases from J, leaving 17 bases between. In DNA form, the CDR3 reads TGTGCCAGCAGCTATACCGGGACCCCAGACACAGATACGCAGTATTTT. This codes for CASSYTGTPDTDTQYF.

The rearrangement joins TRBV19 to TRBJ2-7; 9 bases fit TRBD2. CDR1 and CDR2 (germline): LNHDA, SQIVND (reference sequence). V shed 5 bases, J shed 2 bases, and the junction held 7 bases outside the gene matches. The CDR3 has 15 residues. The CDR3 spells CASSLSRGGPYEQYF. The CDR3 nucleotides read TGTGCCAGTAGTCTCTCGCGGGGGGGTCCCTACGAGCAGTACTTC.